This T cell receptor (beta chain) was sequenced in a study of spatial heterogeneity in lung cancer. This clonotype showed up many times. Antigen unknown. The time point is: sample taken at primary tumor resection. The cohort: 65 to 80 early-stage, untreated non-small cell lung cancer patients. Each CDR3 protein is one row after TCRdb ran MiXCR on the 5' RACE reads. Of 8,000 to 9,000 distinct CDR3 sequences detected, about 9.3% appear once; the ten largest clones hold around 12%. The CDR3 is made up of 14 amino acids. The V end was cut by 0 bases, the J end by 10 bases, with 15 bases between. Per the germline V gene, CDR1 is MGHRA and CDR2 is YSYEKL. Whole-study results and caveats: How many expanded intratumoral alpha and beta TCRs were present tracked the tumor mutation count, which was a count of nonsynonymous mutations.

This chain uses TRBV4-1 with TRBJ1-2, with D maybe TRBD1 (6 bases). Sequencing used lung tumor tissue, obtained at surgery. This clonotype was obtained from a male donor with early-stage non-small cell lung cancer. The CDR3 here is CASSQDQAGAPYTF. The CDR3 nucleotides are TGCGCCAGCAGCCAAGATCAGGCAGGGGCCCCCTACACCTTC.